The 29 T cell receptor beta chains listed next were all sequenced from one sample in a study of regulatory T cells in long-lasting Graves disease. Arm-PCR of CDR3 regions with iRepertoire HTBI primers generated TCR beta libraries. TCRdb passed the multiplex PCR reads through MiXCR, listing each CDR3 protein once. Among about 560,000 distinct CDR3 sequences, 15% to 20% were seen once, and the ten largest hold about 12%. Indicated time point: newly diagnosed GD, antithyroid drugs for less than 3 months. PBMC-derived RNA was used for the TCR library. This sample also belongs to another study, concerning T cells in Graves' hyperthyroidism and ophthalmopathy.

This specimen consisted of peripheral blood mononuclear cells (PBMCs), obtained at new diagnosis, from a patient treated with antithyroid drugs. The receptors shown here come from a young man with Graves disease.

The rearrangement joins TRBV20-1 to TRBJ2-7; TRBD2 matches at 7 bases. The CDR3 contains 15 residues. Germline-derived CDR1 and CDR2 are DFQATT and SNEGSKA (reference sequence). V lost 5 bases to trimming and J lost 7 bases; unmatched junction nucleotides: 17. The CDR3 DNA sequence: TGCAGTGCTGGAACACTAGCGAGAGATTCAGGGGAGCAGTACTTC. Translating gives CSAGTLARDSGEQYF.

J is TRBJ2-7 and V is TRBV7-9, with D unresolved. V lost 4 bases and J lost 2, with 9 bases in between. This CDR3 comprises 13 residues. Germline assignment: CDR1 SEHNR and CDR2 FQNEAQ (reference sequence). CDR3 nucleotide sequence: TGTGCCAGCAGCTCCCTCGCTCCCTACGAGCAGTACTTC. It encodes CASSSLAPYEQYF. Supplemented by reference TRBV7-9 and TRBJ2-7, the full variable domain reads DTGVSQNPRHKITKRGQNVTFRCDPISEHNRLYWYRQTLGQGPEFLTYFQNEAQLEKSRLLSDRFSAERPKGSFSTLEIQRTEQGDSAMYLCASSSLAPYEQYFGPGTRLTVT.

This clonotype occurred many times. J is TRBJ1-1 and V is TRBV30, with D possibly TRBD1 on 5 matching bases. The length of the CDR3 is 13 residues. Trimming stripped 3 bases from V and 1 base from J, with 9 bases between. The germline gives CDR1 GTSNPN, CDR2 SVGIG (reference sequence). CDR3 in amino acids: CAWRGDSNTEAFF. CDR3 DNA: TGTGCCTGGAGGGGGGATTCGAACACTGAAGCTTTCTTT.

J is TRBJ1-2 and V is TRBV19; D is unresolved. The germline V gene has CDR1 LNHDA and CDR2 SQIVND (reference sequence). The CDR3 sequence is 13 residues long. With 6 bases removed from V and 5 bases from J, the gap between germline ends came to 13 bases. Written as DNA, the CDR3 is TGTGCCAGTAGCCCCGAGATCGGGTATGGCTACACCTTC. It yields the protein CASSPEIGYGYTF.

This clonotype was seen at least ten times. This sequence joins TRBV28 and TRBJ2-7; 12 bases map to TRBD2. Germline CDR1 MDHEN, CDR2 SYDVKM. The CDR3 is 19 amino acids. V dropped 6 bases and J dropped 5; count of bases not matched to a gene: 20. CDR3 DNA sequence: TGTGCCAGCAGGGCCCGACGAGGGCTGACTAGCGGGAGCGTCGACGAGCAGTACTTC. It encodes CASRARRGLTSGSVDEQYF.

In this sample, this clonotype turned up many times. The CDR3 bases are TGTGCCAGCAGCCCCGGGACAGGGGGCTTGCACGAGCAGTACTTC. As protein: CASSPGTGGLHEQYF. This chain joins TRBV7-9 and TRBJ2-7; 12 nucleotides match TRBD1. CDR3 length: 15 residues. V was pared by 5 bases and J by 5 bases, with 7 bases of the junction left unmatched. The germline V gene has CDR1 SEHNR and CDR2 FQNEAQ (reference sequence). Combining the CDR3 with reference TRBV7-9 and TRBJ2-7 gives the whole variable domain DTGVSQNPRHKITKRGQNVTFRCDPISEHNRLYWYRQTLGQGPEFLTYFQNEAQLEKSRLLSDRFSAERPKGSFSTLEIQRTEQGDSAMYLCASSPGTGGLHEQYFGPGTRLTVT.

The chain links TRBV11-2 to TRBJ2-2; D not certain. Between the trimmed V and J ends, which lost 5 bases and 1 base, there was a span of 14 bases. Germline assignment: CDR1 SGHAT and CDR2 FQNNGV. CDR3 size: 16 residues. The CDR3 protein is CASSPQFGENTGELFF. The CDR3 region has the DNA TGTGCCAGCAGCCCACAATTCGGAGAGAACACCGGGGAGCTGTTTTTT.

This clonotype was seen ten or more times. This sequence joins TRBV18 and TRBJ2-3; 10 positions agree with TRBD1. V gave up 5 bases and J gave up 4 bases; unmatched junction bases: 6. The germline V gene encodes CDR1 KGHSH and CDR2 LQKENI. The CDR3 is 15 amino acids. The DNA for the CDR3 is TGTGCCAGCTCAAGGGGACAGGGGTTCCCAGATACGCAGTATTTT. It codes for CASSRGQGFPDTQYF.

This clonotype has more than one count but fewer than ten. The V gene is TRBV6-2 or TRBV6-3, the J gene TRBJ2-3; no clear D gene. CDR3 length equals 13 residues. V shed 6 bases and J shed 4 bases, with 11 bases lying between them. CDR1 and CDR2 (germline): MNHEY, SVGEGT. CDR3 residues: CASRDPPADTQYF. Written as DNA, the CDR3 is TGTGCCAGCAGGGACCCCCCGGCAGATACGCAGTATTTT.

A word on this clonotype: The junction differs from germline at one of its ends, possibly a read error. In DNA form, the CDR3 reads TGTGCCAGCAGCCTGCGGGCAGGAGATACGCAGTATTTT. Amino acid sequence: CASSLRAGDTQYF. The chain joins TRBV5-1 to TRBJ2-3, with TRBD2 as a possible D gene (5 bases). Germline V gene lookup returns CDR1 SGHRS and CDR2 YFSETQ. This CDR3 is 13 amino acids long. Combining the CDR3 with reference TRBV5-1 and TRBJ2-3 gives the whole variable domain KAGVTQTPRYLIKTRGQQVTLSCSPISGHRSVSWYQQTPGQGLQFLFEYFSETQRNKGNFPGRFSGRQFSNSRSEMNVSTLELGDSALYLCASSLRAGDTQYFGPGTRLTVL.

This clonotype was counted between two and nine times. V gene TRBV20-1 combines with J gene TRBJ2-7; unclear D gene. Germline V CDR1 and CDR2: DFQATT, SNEGSKA (reference sequence). The V end was cut by 3 bases, the J end by 6 bases, with 9 bases between. The CDR3 has 11 residues. CDR3 DNA: TGCAGTGCTAGTTACAGCCCCGAGCAGTACTTC. It specifies CSASYSPEQYF.

This rearrangement joins TRBV5-1 to TRBJ1-4; D not certain. Trimming shortened V by 7 bases and J by 8 bases, and 21 bases separated the two germline ends. Germline-derived CDR1 and CDR2 are SGHRS and YFSETQ. The CDR3 covers 15 residues. CDR3 DNA sequence: TGCGCCAGCGCATCATGGACGGGAGGAACCGAAAAACTGTTTTTT. Encoded protein: CASASWTGGTEKLFF.

The V gene is TRBV5-4, the J gene TRBJ2-1; D remains unclear. The CDR3 length is 15 residues. The V gene lost 2 bases and the J gene lost 3 bases, with 12 bases spanning the gap. Germline V gives CDR1 SGHNT, CDR2 YYREEE (reference sequence). The CDR3 region has the DNA TGTGCCAGCAGCTTCGGCGGTGGGGTCTACAATGAGCAGTTCTTC. This codes for CASSFGGGVYNEQFF.

This rearrangement joins TRBV20-1 to TRBJ1-3, with D possibly TRBD1 on 5 matching bases. Trimming removed 0 bases from V and 0 bases from J, with 12 bases in between. Germline V gene data show CDR1 as DFQATT and CDR2 as SNEGSKA (reference sequence). The CDR3 is 16 amino acids. CDR3 sequence: CSARDWGGSSGNTIYF. The CDR3 coding sequence is TGCAGTGCTAGAGATTGGGGCGGAAGCTCTGGAAACACCATATATTTT.

This clonotype was seen repeatedly, ten times or more. The V and J genes are TRBV28 and TRBJ2-7; 12 bases match TRBD1. J was trimmed by 7 bases and V by 4 bases; bases with no gene match: 11. CDR3 length: 16 amino acids. Per the germline V gene, CDR1 is MDHEN and CDR2 is SYDVKM. The CDR3 DNA reads TGTGCCAGCAGTTCAAAGCCGGGACAGGGGGCAAGGGAGCAGTACTTC. The encoded protein is CASSSKPGQGAREQYF. The whole variable domain, remainder taken from reference TRBV28 and TRBJ2-7, is DVKVTQSSRYLVKRTGEKVFLECVQDMDHENMFWYRQDPGLGLRLIYFSYDVKMKEKGDIPEGYSVSREKKERFSLILESASTNQTSMYLCASSSKPGQGAREQYFGPGTRLTVT.

This clonotype was counted at least ten times. J is TRBJ1-1 and V is TRBV2; D is ambiguous. The germline V gene has CDR1 SNHLY and CDR2 FYNNEI. V was clipped by 5 bases and J by 1 base, with 11 bases between them. The CDR3 loop spans 14 amino acids. In nucleotides, the CDR3 is TGTGCCAGCAGTAACCGACCGAAGAACACTGAAGCTTTCTTT. Its translation is CASSNRPKNTEAFF.

This clonotype was seen a few times. The V gene is TRBV4-1, the J gene TRBJ2-7; 7 nucleotides agree with TRBD1. Losses at the gene ends were 7 bases for V and 2 bases for J; bases not matched to a gene: 11. Germline CDR1 and CDR2: MGHRA and YSYEKL. This CDR3 has 15 amino acids. The CDR3 is CASNGINQGAYEQYF. The CDR3 coding sequence is TGCGCCAGCAATGGGATTAACCAGGGGGCCTACGAGCAGTACTTC.

On this clonotype: A read error is possible here, since a much larger clone lies one base away. The V and J genes are TRBV20-1 and TRBJ2-7; D not resolved. The germline V gene has CDR1 DFQATT and CDR2 SNEGSKA (reference sequence). Trimming left V 3 bases short and J 1 base short, with 13 bases between. The CDR3 totals 14 residues. The CDR3 DNA reads as TGCAGTGCTAGTACAGCCGCAACTTCCTACGAGCAGTACTTC. Amino acid sequence: CSASTAATSYEQYF.

The sample holds a few counts of this clonotype. CDR3 region: CSASYGPDTQYF. The CDR3 DNA is TGCAGTGCTAGTTATGGGCCAGATACGCAGTATTTT. V and J are TRBV20-1 and TRBJ2-3; unclear D gene. Trimming pared 3 bases from V and 4 bases from J, leaving 8 bases between. The CDR3 consists of 12 residues. Germline loops: CDR1 DFQATT, CDR2 SNEGSKA (reference sequence).

This clonotype was counted between two and nine times. The chain joins TRBV18 to TRBJ2-7; D perhaps matches TRBD2 (6 bases). In germline, CDR1 is KGHSH, CDR2 LQKENI. The CDR3 runs to 13 residues. V shed 8 bases and J shed 6 bases, with 17 bases lying between them. The CDR3 DNA is TGTGCCAGCCGACTGGGGGGTCCGTTCGAGCAGTACTTC. It translates to CASRLGGPFEQYF.

This clonotype was observed a handful of times. V gene TRBV20-1 combines with J gene TRBJ2-1; 7 bases are shared with TRBD1. Germline CDR1 DFQATT, CDR2 SNEGSKA (reference sequence). The CDR3 runs to 14 residues. Germline trimming cut 6 bases from V and 3 bases from J; bases unmatched to any gene: 8. The CDR3 DNA follows: TGCAGTGCAACCGGGACAGCCCACTACAATGAGCAGTTCTTC. Residues: CSATGTAHYNEQFF.

A word on this clonotype: It is likely a read error: a sequence one base away is far more abundant. The chain uses TRBV7-3 and TRBJ1-1; D unresolved. CDR3 length: 13 amino acids. Germline assignment: CDR1 SGHTA and CDR2 FQGTGA. This CDR3 is CASSSSMNAEAFF. The CDR3 nucleotides are TGTGCCAGCAGCTCTAGCATGAACGCTGAAGCTTTCTTT.

This clonotype was seen many times. The junction does not match germline at one end; this may be a read error. The chain links TRBV12-3 or TRBV12-4 to TRBJ2-3, with 8 nucleotides matching TRBD1. The CDR3 is 17 residues long. CDR3 in DNA: TGTGCCTGCAGTCCTGACTCAGGGGGCGCCAGCACAGATACGCAGTATTTT. Protein: CACSPDSGGASTDTQYF.

This clonotype was observed at least ten times. The V gene is TRBV12-3 or TRBV12-4, the J gene TRBJ2-2; D is possibly TRBD2 (5 bases). Trimming cost V 6 bases and J 4 bases, with 18 bases left between them. The CDR3 is 16 residues long. Here the CDR3 DNA reads TGTGCCAGCAGCCTATACCGAACTAGTCCCACCGGGGAGCTGTTTTTT. Protein sequence: CASSLYRTSPTGELFF.

Worth noting for this clonotype: Since a much larger clone is just one base distant, this may be a read error. This chain connects TRBV5-1 to TRBJ2-3, with 10 positions matching TRBD2. The CDR3 covers 15 residues. Trimming removed 6 bases from V and 4 bases from J; junction bases left unmatched: 8. Germline V gene data show CDR1 as SGHRS and CDR2 as YFSETQ. DNA of the CDR3: TGCGCCAGCAAGGGACTAGCGATGGGCGCAGATACGCAGTATTTT. It codes for CASKGLAMGADTQYF.

The J gene is TRBJ2-1, the V gene TRBV14; 9 bases map to TRBD1. Trimming removed 2 bases from V and 4 bases from J; junction bases left unmatched: 12. Germline lookup yields CDR1 SGHDN and CDR2 FVKESK. The CDR3 is made up of 18 amino acids. CDR3 residues: CASSQSQRRDRVYNEQFF. CDR3 DNA: TGTGCCAGCAGCCAATCCCAAAGGCGGGACAGGGTTTACAATGAGCAGTTCTTC.

This clonotype was counted between two and nine times. The genes are TRBV19 and TRBJ1-1, with D maybe TRBD1 (5 bases). Germline values: CDR1 LNHDA, CDR2 SQIVND (reference sequence). This CDR3 has 14 residues. Trimming took off 5 bases at V and 4 bases at J, with 14 bases between the two ends. The CDR3 loop reads CASSFRQGITEAFF. The CDR3 DNA is TGTGCCAGTAGTTTTCGCCAGGGAATCACTGAAGCTTTCTTT.

In this sample, this clonotype turned up many times. The chain employs TRBV28 and TRBJ2-5; TRBD2 matches at 8 bases. CDR3 size: 14 residues. With 7 bases clipped from V and 4 bases from J, the junction kept 8 bases outside the gene matches. The germline gives CDR1 MDHEN, CDR2 SYDVKM. CDR3 nucleotides: TGTGCCAGCAAGGAGCGGGAGAGGGTAGAGACCCAGTACTTC. This codes for CASKERERVETQYF.

The chain recombines TRBV15 with TRBJ1-5; TRBD1 might be the D (6 bases). Trimming removed 3 bases at V and 3 bases at J, with 12 bases between. Germline V gene sequence: CDR1 LNHNV, CDR2 YYDKDF (reference sequence). CDR3 length: 15 amino acids. The CDR3 coding sequence is TGTGCCACCAGCAGGGAACAGGGTTCCAATCAGCCCCAGCATTTT. This encodes CATSREQGSNQPQHF.